This T cell receptor (beta chain) was recorded in a study of T cells after somatic rescue of genetic block. Germline V gene lookup returns CDR1 SQVTM and CDR2 ANQGSEA. The ends were cut back, 3 bases at V and 10 bases at J, with 16 bases in the middle. The CDR3 loop spans 13 amino acids. The method was immunoSEQ multiplex PCR; TCRdb's version includes in-frame clones alone and lacks a portion of them. Counted here are 110,000 or so clones, around 90% occurring once; the ten biggest clones make up approximately 1.5%. This sequence was found in a woman aged 18-29 years. The chain employs TRBV29-1 and TRBJ2-4; D ambiguous. The sample taken for sequencing was peripheral blood mononuclear cells (PBMCs). The DNA for the CDR3 is TGCAGCGTTGAGTCCGGGTCTCTTGGGATTCAGTACTTC. Its translation is CSVESGSLGIQYF. Full variable domain (remainder filled in from reference TRBV29-1 and TRBJ2-4): SAVISQKPSRDICQRGTSLTIQCQVDSQVTMMFWYRQQPGQSLTLIATANQGSEATYESGFVIDKFPISRPNLTFSTLTVSNMSPEDSSIYLCSVESGSLGIQYFGAGTRLSVL.